This T cell receptor beta chain was found in a study of blood T cell repertoires in COVID-19. V lost 5 bases to trimming and J lost 5 bases, with 10 bases between them. Germline CDR1 is MNHNY and CDR2 is SVGAGI (reference sequence). The CDR3 sequence is 13 residues long. Source study methods: Counts of nucleated cells, estimated from reference gene primer amplification, were obtained. Repertoires were generated with immunoSEQ multiplex PCR, while TCRdb's copy carries only in-frame clones and drops some. The DNA gave D and trimming, while V, J and clone size come from that table. Here the sample spans roughly 120,000 clones, 70% to 80% being singletons.

Sequencing was carried out using peripheral blood. The receptor comes from a man aged 70-80 years with acute or convalescent COVID-19. V usage is TRBV6-6 and J usage is TRBJ1-5, with D hard to call. The CDR3 DNA sequence: TGTGCCAGCAGTAGGGAGGTTCATCAGCCCCAGCATTTT. It encodes CASSREVHQPQHF.